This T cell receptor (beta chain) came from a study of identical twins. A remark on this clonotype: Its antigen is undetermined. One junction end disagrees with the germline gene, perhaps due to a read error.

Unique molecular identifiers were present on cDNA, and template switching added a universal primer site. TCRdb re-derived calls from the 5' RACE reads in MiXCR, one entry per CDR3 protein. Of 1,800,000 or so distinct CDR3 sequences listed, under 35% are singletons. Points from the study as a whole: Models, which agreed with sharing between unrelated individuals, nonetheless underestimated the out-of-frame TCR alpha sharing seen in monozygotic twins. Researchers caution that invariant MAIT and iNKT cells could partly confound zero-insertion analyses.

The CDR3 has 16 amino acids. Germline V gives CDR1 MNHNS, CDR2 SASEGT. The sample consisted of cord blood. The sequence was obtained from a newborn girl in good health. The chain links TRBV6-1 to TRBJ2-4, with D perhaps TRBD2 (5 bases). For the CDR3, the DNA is TGTGCCAGCAGAGAAGCTAGAGGGAAAGCCAAAAACATTCAGTACTTC. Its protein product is CASREARGKAKNIQYF.